Listed here are 13 T cell receptor beta chains from one sample, sequenced in a study of T cell repertoires in cytomegalovirus infection. Their target antigens are unknown. TCRdb analysed the reads with MiXCR anew, one entry per CDR3 protein. The repertoire holds approximately 990,000 distinct CDR3 sequences, with around 32% as singletons. This material consisted of cultured CD8+ T cells from PBMCs, taken from culture after CMV antigen stimulation. These receptors were obtained from a human donor in good health (CMV status not recorded). Some clones in this sample may be carry-over from other donors' samples.

The gene calls are TRBV7-9 and TRBJ2-1; 12 bases are shared with TRBD2. This CDR3 has 14 amino acids. With V trimmed by 9 bases and J by 8 bases, 8 bases remained unmatched. The germline V gene encodes CDR1 SEHNR and CDR2 FQNEAQ (reference sequence). The CDR3 DNA is TGTGCCAGTTTTTGGACTAGCGGGGAAGATGAGCAGTTCTTC. It codes for CASFWTSGEDEQFF.

This clonotype was seen a few times. The gene calls are TRBV7-9 and TRBJ2-5, with 7 bases fitting TRBD1. CDR3 size: 14 residues. The germline V gene encodes CDR1 SEHNR and CDR2 FQNEAQ (reference sequence). The ends lost 4 bases at V and 6 bases at J; junction bases unmatched: 8. In nucleotides, the CDR3 is TGTGCCAGCAGCTCGTCGACAGGGAGAAAGACCCAGTACTTC. Translated, it gives CASSSSTGRKTQYF. The variable domain in full, completed from reference TRBV7-9 and TRBJ2-5, reads DTGVSQNPRHKITKRGQNVTFRCDPISEHNRLYWYRQTLGQGPEFLTYFQNEAQLEKSRLLSDRFSAERPKGSFSTLEIQRTEQGDSAMYLCASSSSTGRKTQYFGPGTRLLVL.

About this clonotype: At one boundary the junction diverges from the germline segment, which might be a read error. The CDR3 DNA follows: TGTGCCAGCAGTTATAATGGACAGGGCTACGAGCAGCACTTC. Its protein product is CASSYNGQGYEQHF. This chain connects TRBV6-2 or TRBV6-3 to TRBJ2-7; TRBD1 agrees at 8 bases. The CDR3 contains 14 residues. Per germline, CDR1 MNHEY and CDR2 SVGEGT.

The sample holds a few counts of this clonotype. The V call is TRBV6-6, the J call TRBJ1-6, with D perhaps matching TRBD1 (6 bases). Germline V gene lookup returns CDR1 MNHNY and CDR2 SVGAGI (reference sequence). The CDR3 loop spans 15 amino acids. V gave up 11 bases and J gave up 8 bases, with 22 bases separating them. CDR3 bases: TGTGCCGCATCCAGGGGCCCCCGGCTGGATTCACCCCTCCACTTT. Protein sequence: CAASRGPRLDSPLHF.

Remarks on this clonotype: One end of the junction varies from germline; a read error may be responsible. The chain has TRBV6-5 and TRBJ2-7; no clear D. CDR1 is MNHEY, CDR2 SVGAGI, per germline. The CDR3 sequence is 11 residues long. CDR3 nucleotides: TGTGTCAGCTTAGGAGCCTACGAGCAGTACTTC. This gives the protein CVSLGAYEQYF.

The gene calls are TRBV10-3 and TRBJ2-4; D is unresolved. Deletions cut 2 bases from V and 0 bases from J, with 2 bases between. The V gene's germline CDR1 is ENHRY and CDR2 SYGVKD. This CDR3 region has 13 residues. The CDR3 nucleotides are TGTGCCATCAGTGAGGAAGCCAAAAACATTCAGTACTTC. As protein: CAISEEAKNIQYF.

The gene calls are TRBV29-1 and TRBJ1-5, with 7 bases aligning to TRBD1. CDR1 is SQVTM, CDR2 ANQGSEA, per germline. The V segment lost 7 bases and the J segment 0 bases; nucleotides outside the gene matches: 9. The CDR3 is made up of 15 amino acids. The CDR3: CSGLKTGYSNQPQHF. The CDR3 DNA sequence: TGCAGCGGATTAAAGACAGGGTATAGCAATCAGCCCCAGCATTTT. The full variable domain, rest sourced from reference TRBV29-1 and TRBJ1-5, is SAVISQKPSRDICQRGTSLTIQCQVDSQVTMMFWYRQQPGQSLTLIATANQGSEATYESGFVIDKFPISRPNLTFSTLTVSNMSPEDSSIYLCSGLKTGYSNQPQHFGDGTRLSIL.

This clonotype came up a few times. The chain joins TRBV4-3 to TRBJ1-4, with a possible D match to TRBD1 (5 bases). The CDR3 spans 16 residues. The ends were cut back, 1 base at V and 6 bases at J, with 15 bases in the middle. Germline values: CDR1 LGHNA, CDR2 YSLEER. The CDR3: CASSQGIWGVDEKLFF. CDR3 nucleotides: TGCGCCAGCAGCCAAGGAATATGGGGGGTCGATGAAAAACTGTTTTTT.

Ten or more counts support this clonotype. V and J are TRBV5-1 and TRBJ2-1; TRBD2 aligns across 12 bases. With 1 base clipped from V and 10 bases from J, the junction kept 6 bases outside the gene matches. Looked up from germline, CDR1 is SGHRS and CDR2 is YFSETQ. This CDR3 is built from 15 residues. This CDR3 is CASSLFRTSGVEQFF. CDR3 sequence (DNA): TGCGCCAGCAGCTTGTTCCGGACTAGCGGGGTCGAGCAGTTCTTC.

This clonotype turned up a few times. Relative to the germline gene, one junction end is altered; a read error may explain this. The rearrangement uses TRBV7-9 and TRBJ2-1; D is unclear. Germline V gene sequence: CDR1 SEHNR, CDR2 FQNEAQ (reference sequence). This CDR3 has 8 residues. CDR3 DNA sequence: TGTGCCAGCAGCGATACAAAGTTC. Protein product: CASSDTKF.

This clonotype was recorded only once. A much larger clonotype is one base distant, so this may be a read error. The V and J genes are TRBV12-3 or TRBV12-4 and TRBJ2-7; D is possibly TRBD1 (6 bases). Trimming pared 2 bases from V and 7 bases from J, leaving 12 bases between. The CDR3 contains 13 residues. The CDR3: CASSLLGAREQYF. CDR3 sequence (DNA): TGTGCCAGCAGTTTACTGGGGGCGCGAGAGCAGTACTTC.

This clonotype was detected a few times. The CDR3 loop reads CASSRGGPTKNIQYF. The CDR3 region has the DNA TGTGCCAGCTCCCGGGGGGGGCCGACCAAAAACATTCAGTACTTC. J is TRBJ2-4 and V is TRBV27; TRBD2 agrees at 8 bases. The CDR3 consists of 15 residues. Trimming at V came to 8 bases and at J to 2 bases, leaving 8 bases not matched to a gene. Germline assignment: CDR1 MNHEY and CDR2 SMNVEV (reference sequence).

Many counts were recorded for this clonotype. The chain combines TRBV24-1 with TRBJ2-2; 12 bases line up with TRBD1. The germline gives CDR1 KGHDR, CDR2 SFDVKD. Trimming took 5 bases from V and 7 from J; bases not matched to a gene: 7. The CDR3 extends over 16 amino acids. In DNA form, the CDR3 reads TGTGCCACCAGTGCCCGGGACAGGGGGCTTTTCGGGGAGCTGTTTTTT. Translating gives CATSARDRGLFGELFF.